This T cell receptor beta chain was obtained from a study of shared clonotypes between healthy human individuals. The V gene's germline CDR1 is MNHEY and CDR2 SVGAGI. The CDR3 has 14 residues. The junction had 8 bases not matched to a gene; V was cut back by 5 bases and J by 5 bases. A remark on this clone: The antigen remains undetermined.

At the deep level, the assay was run. TCRdb keeps only in-frame clones here, not all; method: immunoSEQ multiplex PCR. Among 2.5 million or so clones listed, 85% to 95% were seen once. General study findings and limits: Naive subsets, compared against memory subsets, generally had larger estimated richness values. Generation probability values for non-shared clonotypes were lower than those for clonotypes shared by all four donors.

This clonotype was sampled from a man aged 18 to 29 in good health. The sample taken for sequencing was naive CD4+ T cells sorted from blood. Subset defined: CD45RA+ positively selected. V is TRBV6-5 and J is TRBJ1-1; 7 nucleotides agree with TRBD1. The CDR3, as DNA: TGTGCCAGCAGTCGAGGACAGGAGGGAACTGAAGCTTTCTTT. It codes for CASSRGQEGTEAFF.